This T cell receptor (beta chain) comes out of a study of cytomegalovirus exposure and HLA in healthy donors. CDR1 and CDR2 from the germline V gene are SNHLY and FYNNEI. The CDR3 runs to 15 residues. The V segment lost 6 bases and the J segment 4 bases; nucleotides outside the gene matches: 4. PCR amplification relied on 60 Vbeta primers (plus 13 Jbeta primers). TCRdb keeps only in-frame clones here, not all; method: immunoSEQ multiplex PCR. The table has some 180,000 clones, 80% seen once; the top ten hold roughly 1.4%. Sequencing used PBMCs. The chain carries TRBV2 and TRBJ2-1, with 12 bases that match TRBD2. This sequence originates from a girl between 5 and 17 years old in good health and CMV-seropositive. CDR3 in amino acids: CASRGGLAGYNEQFF. CDR3 coding DNA: TGTGCCAGCAGGGGAGGACTAGCGGGGTACAATGAGCAGTTCTTC.